This is a list of T cell receptor beta chains from one sample in a study of shared clonotypes between healthy human individuals. Assay: immunoSEQ multiplex PCR; the TCRdb copy retains only in-frame clones and omits some. The sample carries 1.4 million or so clones, approximately 98.5% recorded once. The sequenced sample was naive CD4+ T cells sorted from blood. The source of these receptors is a man aged 30-40 years in good health. Both conserved end residues are part of each CDR3. D genes are given only for firm matches. Clone sizes are given selectively: once, few, many, or a class where the clone is expanded.

abundance	j_gene	v_gene	d_gene	CDR3aa	CDR3nt
NA	TRBJ1-2	TRBV18	TRBD1	CASSPDPGTVSLPYGYTF	TGTGCCAGCTCACCGGACCCCGGGACAGTTTCTCTACCCTATGGCTACACCTTC
NA	TRBJ2-7	TRBV4-1	TRBD1	CASSQAPTGADEQYF	TGCGCCAGCAGCCAAGCCCCGACAGGGGCGGACGAGCAGTACTTC
NA	TRBJ1-1	TRBV7-2	NA	CASSLETWPMNTEAFF	TGTGCCAGCAGCTTAGAGACGTGGCCAATGAACACTGAAGCTTTCTTT
NA	TRBJ2-7	TRBV6-1	NA	CASKLLASSYEQYF	TGTGCCAGCAAACTACTTGCTTCCTCCTACGAGCAGTACTTC
NA	TRBJ2-7	TRBV5-1	NA	CASSLSPDYDEQYF	TGCGCCAGCAGCTTGTCCCCTGACTACGATGAGCAGTACTTC
NA	TRBJ2-1	TRBV5-5	NA	CASSLIFEGEYNEQFF	TGTGCCAGCAGCTTGATTTTCGAGGGGGAATACAATGAGCAGTTCTTC
NA	TRBJ2-7	TRBV10-3	NA	CAISEVAAEPYEQYF	TGTGCCATCAGTGAGGTGGCGGCGGAGCCCTACGAGCAGTACTTC
NA	TRBJ2-3	TRBV7-9	TRBD2	CASSLASGTTSTDTQYF	TGTGCCAGCAGCTTGGCTAGCGGGACGACTAGCACAGATACGCAGTATTTT
NA	TRBJ2-1	TRBV5-1	TRBD2	CASSLIIPGLAGLGSYNEQFF	TGCGCCAGCAGCTTAATCATACCGGGACTAGCGGGACTCGGATCCTACAATGAGCAGTTCTTC
NA	TRBJ2-7	TRBV7-3	NA	CASSRGTSLEQYF	TGTGCCAGCAGCCGCGGGACCTCTCTCGAGCAGTACTTC
NA	TRBJ2-2	TRBV27	TRBD1	CASSPLGRGIDTGELFF	TGTGCCAGCAGTCCTCTGGGCAGGGGGATTGACACCGGGGAGCTGTTTTTT
once	TRBJ2-5	TRBV11-2	TRBD1	CASRQGAGETQYF	TGTGCCAGCAGACAGGGGGCAGGGGAGACCCAGTACTTC
NA	TRBJ2-3	TRBV18	TRBD2	CASSPTSGIGTDTQYF	TGTGCCAGCTCACCAACGAGCGGGATAGGCACAGATACGCAGTATTTT
NA	TRBJ2-2	TRBV18	TRBD2	CASSPGLAGQNTGELFF	TGTGCCAGCTCACCGGGACTAGCGGGACAAAACACCGGGGAGCTGTTTTTT
NA	TRBJ1-1	TRBV30	NA	CAWNLNRLTEAFF	TGTGCCTGGAACCTAAACAGGCTGACTGAAGCTTTCTTT
NA	TRBJ2-1	TRBV19	NA	CASSIWGLNEQFF	TGTGCCAGTAGTATTTGGGGACTTAATGAGCAGTTCTTC
NA	TRBJ2-1	TRBV11-2	NA	CASSLVGRTYNEQFF	TGTGCCAGCAGCTTAGTTGGGAGGACCTACAATGAGCAGTTCTTC
NA	TRBJ2-3	TRBV9	NA	CASSVVSPDTQYF	TGTGCCAGCAGCGTAGTCAGCCCAGATACGCAGTATTTT
NA	TRBJ2-3	TRBV11-2	TRBD2	CASSNRAGFVLSTDTQYF	TGTGCCAGCAGCAACCGAGCGGGATTTGTGTTGAGCACAGATACGCAGTATTTT
NA	TRBJ1-3	TRBV14	NA	CASSQILGNTIYF	TGTGCCAGCAGTCAAATCTTGGGAAACACCATATATTTT
NA	TRBJ2-3	TRBV5-1	NA	CASSLGQTTDTQYF	TGCGCCAGCAGCTTGGGCCAGACCACAGATACGCAGTATTTT
NA	TRBJ2-5	TRBV27	TRBD2	CASKPTGLAGQETQYF	TGTGCCAGCAAGCCCACGGGACTAGCGGGACAAGAGACCCAGTACTTC
NA	TRBJ1-1	TRBV19	NA	CASSIRASTEAFF	TGTGCCAGTAGTATAAGGGCGTCCACTGAAGCTTTCTTT
NA	TRBJ1-5	TRBV18	TRBD1	CASSPLRTGLVGNQPQHF	TGTGCCAGCTCACCACTTCGGACAGGGTTGGTAGGCAATCAGCCCCAGCATTTT
NA	TRBJ2-7	TRBV11-2	TRBD2	CASSLEGGSGEQYF	TGTGCCAGCAGCTTAGAGGGAGGGTCGGGCGAGCAGTACTTC
NA	TRBJ1-2	TRBV10-3	NA	CAIPLSGRDGSYGYTF	TGTGCCATCCCCTTATCAGGCAGGGACGGGTCCTATGGCTACACCTTC
NA	TRBJ2-7	TRBV7-8	NA	CASSLNSLTYEQYF	TGTGCCAGCAGCTTAAACAGCCTAACCTACGAGCAGTACTTC
NA	TRBJ2-7	TRBV6-5	NA	CASSYSRDPSYEQYF	TGTGCCAGCAGTTATTCCCGGGACCCCTCCTACGAGCAGTACTTC
once	TRBJ1-5	TRBV27	NA	CASRASTGLSNQPQHF	TGTGCCAGCAGGGCCTCGACAGGCCTTAGCAATCAGCCCCAGCATTTT
NA	TRBJ2-5	TRBV15	TRBD2	CATSKGGLAGGFQETQYF	TGTGCCACCAGCAAGGGGGGACTAGCGGGAGGGTTCCAAGAGACCCAGTACTTC
NA	TRBJ1-1	TRBV19	NA	CASSIGKGRIMNTEAFF	TGTGCCAGTAGTATAGGCAAGGGGCGTATAATGAACACTGAAGCTTTCTTT
NA	TRBJ2-5	TRBV9	TRBD2	CASSLAGETQYF	TGTGCCAGCAGCTTAGCGGGAGAGACCCAGTACTTC
NA	TRBJ2-2	TRBV6-5	TRBD1	CASRRQGMAGELFF	TGTGCCAGCAGGCGACAGGGGATGGCCGGGGAGCTGTTTTTT
NA	TRBJ1-5	TRBV10-3	NA	CAISVESAQHF	TGTGCCATCAGTGTGGAGTCAGCCCAGCATTTT
NA	TRBJ2-1	TRBV19	NA	CASSITGRSGNEQFF	TGTGCCAGTAGTATAACAGGAAGAAGCGGGAATGAGCAGTTCTTC